This TCR beta chain was captured by sequencing in a study of regulatory T cells in long-lasting Graves disease. As for time point: newly diagnosed GD, antithyroid drugs for less than 3 months. PBMC RNA served as the TCR library source. Patients with Graves' disease were diagnosed by American Thyroid Association guidelines. Study-wide findings and caveats: Peripheral blood alone, not thyroid tissue, underwent study.

This clonotype was seen more than once but under ten times. The antigen remains undetermined. Building the TCR beta libraries relied on iRepertoire HTBI primers, and CDR3 regions underwent Arm-PCR. TCRdb redid the calling of the multiplex PCR reads with MiXCR, one entry per CDR3 protein. The data hold around 420,000 distinct CDR3 sequences, with about 15% observed a single time. V shed 8 bases and J 3 bases; nucleotides not matched to a gene: 3. Germline V gene sequence: CDR1 LNHNV, CDR2 YYDKDF (reference sequence). The CDR3 totals 12 residues. These data were likewise used in another study, on T cells in Graves' hyperthyroidism and ophthalmopathy. That work contributes: Uncontrolled infection, other autoimmune disease, pregnancy or lactation barred patients from enrollment.

The source material was peripheral blood mononuclear cells (PBMCs), sampled at new diagnosis, from a patient treated with antithyroid drugs. The source is a middle-aged woman with Graves disease. The rearrangement links TRBV15 to TRBJ2-7, with TRBD2 matching 8 bases. The CDR3 bases are TGTGCCACCCGGGGGGGAGGCTACGAGCAGTACTTC. This codes for CATRGGGYEQYF.